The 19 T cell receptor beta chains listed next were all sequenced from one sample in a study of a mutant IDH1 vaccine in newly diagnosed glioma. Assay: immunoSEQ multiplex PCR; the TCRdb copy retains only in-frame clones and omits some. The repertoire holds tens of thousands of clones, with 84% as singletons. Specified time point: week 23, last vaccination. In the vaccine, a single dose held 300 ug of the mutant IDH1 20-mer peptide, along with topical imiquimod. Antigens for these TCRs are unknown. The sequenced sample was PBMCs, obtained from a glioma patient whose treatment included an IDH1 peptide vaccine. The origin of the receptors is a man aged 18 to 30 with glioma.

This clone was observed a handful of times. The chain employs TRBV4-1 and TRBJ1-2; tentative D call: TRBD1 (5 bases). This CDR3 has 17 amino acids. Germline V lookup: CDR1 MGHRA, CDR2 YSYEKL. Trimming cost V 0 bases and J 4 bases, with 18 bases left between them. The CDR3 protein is CASSQDLGYSGGYGYTF. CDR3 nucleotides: TGCGCCAGCAGCCAAGATCTGGGGTATTCTGGGGGCTATGGCTACACCTTC.

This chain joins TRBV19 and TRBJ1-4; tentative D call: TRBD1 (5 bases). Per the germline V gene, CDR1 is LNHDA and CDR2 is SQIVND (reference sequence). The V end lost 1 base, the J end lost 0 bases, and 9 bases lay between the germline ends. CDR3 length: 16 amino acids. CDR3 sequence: CASSIAGEATNEKLFF. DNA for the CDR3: TGTGCCAGTAGTATAGCGGGGGAGGCAACTAATGAAAAACTGTTTTTT.

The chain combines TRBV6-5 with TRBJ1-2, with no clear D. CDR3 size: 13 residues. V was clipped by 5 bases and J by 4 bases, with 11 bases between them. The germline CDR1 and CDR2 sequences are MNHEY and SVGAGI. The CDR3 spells CASSPDGVYGYTF. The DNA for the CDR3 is TGTGCCAGCAGTCCGGACGGAGTCTATGGCTACACCTTC.

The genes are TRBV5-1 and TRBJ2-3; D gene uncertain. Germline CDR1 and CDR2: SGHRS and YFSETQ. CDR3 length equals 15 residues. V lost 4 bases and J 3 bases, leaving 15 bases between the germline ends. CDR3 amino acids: CASSPRTPLTDTQYF. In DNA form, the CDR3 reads TGCGCCAGCAGCCCAAGGACGCCCTTGACAGATACGCAGTATTTT.

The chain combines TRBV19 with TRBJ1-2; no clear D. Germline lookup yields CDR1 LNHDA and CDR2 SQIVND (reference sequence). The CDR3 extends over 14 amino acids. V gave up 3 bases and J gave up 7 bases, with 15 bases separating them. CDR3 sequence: CASSINPGRGGYTF. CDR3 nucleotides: TGTGCCAGTAGTATTAATCCAGGACGCGGTGGCTACACCTTC.

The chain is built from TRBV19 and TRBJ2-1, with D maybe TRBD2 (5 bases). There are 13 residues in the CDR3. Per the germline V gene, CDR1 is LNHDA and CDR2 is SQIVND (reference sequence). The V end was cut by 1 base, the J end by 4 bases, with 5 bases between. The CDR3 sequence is CASSIAGYNEQFF. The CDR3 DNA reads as TGTGCCAGTAGTATAGCGGGGTACAATGAGCAGTTCTTC.

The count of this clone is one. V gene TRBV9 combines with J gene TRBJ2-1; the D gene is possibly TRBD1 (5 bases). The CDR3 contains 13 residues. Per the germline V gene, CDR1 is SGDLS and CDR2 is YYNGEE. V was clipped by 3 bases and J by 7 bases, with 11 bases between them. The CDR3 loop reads CASSDLTENEQFF. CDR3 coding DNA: TGTGCCAGCAGCGACCTGACAGAGAATGAGCAGTTCTTC. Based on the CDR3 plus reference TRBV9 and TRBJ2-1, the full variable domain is DSGVTQTPKHLITATGQRVTLRCSPRSGDLSVYWYQQSLDQGLQFLIQYYNGEERAKGNILERFSAQQFPDLHSELNLSSLELGDSALYFCASSDLTENEQFFGPGTRLTVL.

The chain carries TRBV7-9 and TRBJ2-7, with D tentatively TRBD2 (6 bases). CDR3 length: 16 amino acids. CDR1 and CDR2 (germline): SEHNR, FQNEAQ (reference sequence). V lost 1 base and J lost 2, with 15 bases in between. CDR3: CASSLGRARRAYEQYF. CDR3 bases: TGTGCCAGCAGCTTAGGGAGGGCCCGGCGGGCCTACGAGCAGTACTTC.

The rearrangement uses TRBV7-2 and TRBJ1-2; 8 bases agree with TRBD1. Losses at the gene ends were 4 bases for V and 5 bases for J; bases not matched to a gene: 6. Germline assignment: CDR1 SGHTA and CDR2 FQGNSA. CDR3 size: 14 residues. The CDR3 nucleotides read TGTGCCAGCAGCTCCTCAGGGACAGGTTATGGCTACACCTTC. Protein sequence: CASSSSGTGYGYTF.

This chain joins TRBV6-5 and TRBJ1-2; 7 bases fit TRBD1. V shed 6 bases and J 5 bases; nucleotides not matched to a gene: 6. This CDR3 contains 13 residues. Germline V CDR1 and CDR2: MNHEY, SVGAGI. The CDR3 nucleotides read TGTGCCAGCAGGCGGGACAGCCGTTATGGCTACACCTTC. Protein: CASRRDSRYGYTF.

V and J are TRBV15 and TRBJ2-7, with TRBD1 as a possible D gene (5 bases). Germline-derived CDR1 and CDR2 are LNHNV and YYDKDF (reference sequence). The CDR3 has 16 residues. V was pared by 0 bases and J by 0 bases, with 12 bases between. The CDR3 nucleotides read TGTGCCACCAGCAGAGATCATTGGCAGGGCTCCTACGAGCAGTACTTC. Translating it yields CATSRDHWQGSYEQYF.

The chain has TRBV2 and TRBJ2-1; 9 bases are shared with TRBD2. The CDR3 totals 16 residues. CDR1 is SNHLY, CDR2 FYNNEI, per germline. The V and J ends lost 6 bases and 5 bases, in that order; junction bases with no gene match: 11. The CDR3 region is CASSYARLADNNEQFF. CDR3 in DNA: TGTGCCAGCAGCTACGCCCGACTAGCGGACAACAATGAGCAGTTCTTC.

CDR3 DNA: TGTGCCAGCAGCTGGGATGGGAACACTGAAGCTTTCTTT. It encodes CASSWDGNTEAFF. The chain combines TRBV9 with TRBJ1-1; no definite D call. V dropped 4 bases and J dropped 1 base, with 8 bases sitting between them. The CDR3 has 13 residues. Germline CDR1 SGDLS, CDR2 YYNGEE.

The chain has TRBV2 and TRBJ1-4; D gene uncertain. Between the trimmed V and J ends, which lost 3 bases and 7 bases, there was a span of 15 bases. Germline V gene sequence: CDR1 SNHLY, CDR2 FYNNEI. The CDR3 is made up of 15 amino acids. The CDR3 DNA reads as TGTGCCAGCAGTGATTATGGTGGGGTTGGTGAAAAACTGTTTTTT. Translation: CASSDYGGVGEKLFF. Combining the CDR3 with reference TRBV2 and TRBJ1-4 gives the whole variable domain EPEVTQTPSHQVTQMGQEVILRCVPISNHLYFYWYRQILGQKVEFLVSFYNNEISEKSEIFDDQFSVERPDGSNFTLKIRSTKLEDSAMYFCASSDYGGVGEKLFFGSGTQLSVL.

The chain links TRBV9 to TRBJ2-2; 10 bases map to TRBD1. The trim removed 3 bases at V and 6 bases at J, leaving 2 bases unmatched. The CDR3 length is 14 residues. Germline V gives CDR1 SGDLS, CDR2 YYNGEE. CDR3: CASSGTGGAGELFF. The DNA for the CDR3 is TGTGCCAGCAGCGGGACAGGGGGGGCCGGGGAGCTGTTTTTT.

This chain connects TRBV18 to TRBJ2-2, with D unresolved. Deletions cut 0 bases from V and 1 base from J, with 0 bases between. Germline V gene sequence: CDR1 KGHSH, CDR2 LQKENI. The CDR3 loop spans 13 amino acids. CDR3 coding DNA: TGTGCCAGCTCACCACCGAACACCGGGGAGCTGTTTTTT. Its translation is CASSPPNTGELFF.

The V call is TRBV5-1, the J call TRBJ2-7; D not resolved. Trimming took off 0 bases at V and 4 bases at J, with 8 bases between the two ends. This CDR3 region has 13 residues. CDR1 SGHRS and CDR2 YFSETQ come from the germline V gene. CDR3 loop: CASSLEGRYEQYF. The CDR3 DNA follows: TGCGCCAGCAGCTTGGAGGGCAGATACGAGCAGTACTTC. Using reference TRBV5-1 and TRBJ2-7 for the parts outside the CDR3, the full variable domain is KAGVTQTPRYLIKTRGQQVTLSCSPISGHRSVSWYQQTPGQGLQFLFEYFSETQRNKGNFPGRFSGRQFSNSRSEMNVSTLELGDSALYLCASSLEGRYEQYFGPGTRLTVT.

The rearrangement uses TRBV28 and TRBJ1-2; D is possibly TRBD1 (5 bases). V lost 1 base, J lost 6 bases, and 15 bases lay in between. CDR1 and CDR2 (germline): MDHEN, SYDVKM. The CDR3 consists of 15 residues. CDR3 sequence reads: CASSLSTGSRHGYTF. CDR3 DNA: TGTGCCAGCAGTTTATCTACAGGAAGCCGTCATGGCTACACCTTC.

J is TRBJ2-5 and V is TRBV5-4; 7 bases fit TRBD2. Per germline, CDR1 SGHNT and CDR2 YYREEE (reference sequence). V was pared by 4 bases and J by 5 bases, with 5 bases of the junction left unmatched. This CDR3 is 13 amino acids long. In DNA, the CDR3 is TGTGCCAGCAGCCCCGCGGGGGAGGAGACCCAGTACTTC. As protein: CASSPAGEETQYF.